This T cell receptor (beta chain) is drawn from a study of tumor-infiltrating lymphocytes in primary liver carcinoma. TCR beta cDNA was prepared out of around 460 ng total RNA by means of a constant-region primer. Construction of TCR beta libraries relied on three successive nested multiplex PCR rounds employing slightly modified ARM-PCR. Running roughly 10 cycles apiece, the first two PCR rounds relied on TRBV1-TRBV30 forward primers together with a C-beta reverse primer. MiXCR, applied by TCRdb to the multiplex PCR reads, yields one record per CDR3 protein. The sample holds approximately 310,000 distinct CDR3 sequences, approximately 60% seen once. Unsorted whole blood supplied the RNA, and germline DNA was extracted too. This clonotype was recorded many times. The CDR3 consists of 15 residues. V gave up 8 bases and J gave up 2 bases; unmatched junction bases: 6.

Sequencing was performed on peripheral blood. The TCR comes from a man aged 35 to 55 with primary liver carcinoma and hepatitis B virus infection. The chain employs TRBV12-3 or TRBV12-4 and TRBJ1-3; 10 nucleotides match TRBD1. CDR3 in amino acids: CASGDGTGAGNTIYF. In DNA, the CDR3 is TGTGCCAGCGGGGATGGGACAGGGGCTGGAAACACCATATATTTT.